At least ten counts were recorded for the clone carrying this T cell receptor (beta chain). With a much larger clone just one base away, this may be a read error. The sample is drawn from a study of blood T cells in healthy people across ages. On the study more broadly: When template switching was applied, about one barcoded beta molecule was captured per two T cells.

Healthy Caucasians from Russia aged roughly 6 to 95 served as donors. Roughly 10 milliliters of peripheral blood were drawn from each donor. Germline V gene lookup returns CDR1 SQVTM and CDR2 ANQGSEA. The CDR3 covers 14 residues. It was with a sample-barcoded 5' primer and a J-beta primer mix that a second PCR of about 6 to 12 cycles was run. All cDNA molecules were each tagged by a template-switch adaptor with 12 random nucleotides. TCRdb called the 5' RACE reads again in MiXCR, with one record for every CDR3 protein. The sample records around 1.7 million distinct CDR3 sequences, 28% being singletons.

Sequencing was done on a sample of blood. The receptor comes from a woman in her twenties or thirties in good health. The V and J genes are TRBV29-1 and TRBJ2-6, with D possibly being TRBD1 (5 bases). CDR3 protein: CSVEGGSGANVRTF. In nucleotides, the CDR3 is TGCAGCGTTGAAGGAGGCTCTGGGGCCAACGTCCGGACTTTC.